This T cell receptor (beta chain) was observed in a study of regulatory T cells in long-lasting Graves disease. Time point described: newly diagnosed GD, antithyroid drugs for less than 3 months. The TCR library used RNA extracted from PBMCs. The authors built TCR beta libraries using iRepertoire HTBI primers and Arm-PCR of CDR3 regions. TCRdb independently ran MiXCR on the multiplex PCR reads; one entry per CDR3 protein. This table holds hundreds of thousands of distinct CDR3 sequences, around 13% found once. Germline lookup yields CDR1 SNHLY and CDR2 FYNNEI. The length of the CDR3 is 11 residues. In its sample, this clonotype was seen a few times. This could be a read error, since a much larger clone is one nucleotide away. This sample also belongs to another study, concerning T cells in Graves' hyperthyroidism and ophthalmopathy. In that study: Clinicians diagnosed patients from clinical symptoms, serum thyroxine and TRAb, thyroid ultrasound and orbital computed tomography. The TCR CDR3 was amplified in a first-round RT-PCR using the HTBI primer set. Ophthalmopathy got predicted by the model a median about 6.5 months before its onset.

The chain employs TRBV2 and TRBJ1-2; D gene ambiguous. The receptor was isolated from a woman aged 25 to 39 with Graves disease. The sample was peripheral blood mononuclear cells (PBMCs), taken at new diagnosis, from a patient treated with antithyroid drugs. The CDR3: CASTRSYGYAF. The CDR3 DNA is TGTGCCAGCACCAGGTCCTATGGCTACGCCTTC.